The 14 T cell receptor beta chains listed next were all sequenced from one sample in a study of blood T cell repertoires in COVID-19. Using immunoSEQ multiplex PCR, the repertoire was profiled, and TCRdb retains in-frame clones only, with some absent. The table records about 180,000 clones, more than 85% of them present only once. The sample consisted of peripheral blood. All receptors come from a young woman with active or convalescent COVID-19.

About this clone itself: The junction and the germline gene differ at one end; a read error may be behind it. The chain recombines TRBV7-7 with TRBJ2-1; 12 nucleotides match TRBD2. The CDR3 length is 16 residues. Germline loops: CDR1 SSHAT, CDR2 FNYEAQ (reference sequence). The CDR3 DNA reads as TGTGCTAGCAGCGCTAGTCTAGCGGGGGGGCAGAATGAGCAGTTCTTC. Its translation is CASSASLAGGQNEQFF.

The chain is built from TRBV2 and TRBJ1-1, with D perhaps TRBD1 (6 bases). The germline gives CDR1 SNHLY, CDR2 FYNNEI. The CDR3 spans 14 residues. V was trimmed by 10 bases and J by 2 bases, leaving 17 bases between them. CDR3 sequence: CANPPTGFNTEAFF. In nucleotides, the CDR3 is TGTGCCAACCCCCCGACAGGTTTTAACACTGAAGCTTTCTTT.

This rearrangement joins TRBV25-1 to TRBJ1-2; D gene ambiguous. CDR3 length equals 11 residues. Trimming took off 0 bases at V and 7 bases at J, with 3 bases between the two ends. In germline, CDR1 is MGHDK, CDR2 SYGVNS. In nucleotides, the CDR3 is TGTGCCAGCAGTGAATACGGTGGCTACACCTTC. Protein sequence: CASSEYGGYTF.

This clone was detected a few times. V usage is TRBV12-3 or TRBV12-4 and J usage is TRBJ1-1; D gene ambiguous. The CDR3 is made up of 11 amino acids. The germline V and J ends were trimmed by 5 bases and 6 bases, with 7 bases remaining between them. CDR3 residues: CASSPSPEAFF. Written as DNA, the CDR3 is TGTGCCAGCAGTCCCTCCCCTGAAGCTTTCTTT.

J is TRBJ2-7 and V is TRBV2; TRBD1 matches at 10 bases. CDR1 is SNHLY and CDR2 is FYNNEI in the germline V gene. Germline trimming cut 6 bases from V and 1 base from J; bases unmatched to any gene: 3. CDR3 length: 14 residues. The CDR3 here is CASRGQGPSYEQYF. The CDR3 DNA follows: TGTGCCAGCAGGGGACAGGGGCCGTCCTACGAGCAGTACTTC.

The DNA of the CDR3 is TGCAGTGCTAGACAGGTTTTAGAGCAGTACTTC. It codes for CSARQVLEQYF. The chain has TRBV20-1 and TRBJ2-7, with D unclear. V was clipped by 2 bases and J by 7 bases, with 9 bases between them. Germline CDR1 and CDR2: DFQATT and SNEGSKA (reference sequence). The CDR3 runs 11 residues.

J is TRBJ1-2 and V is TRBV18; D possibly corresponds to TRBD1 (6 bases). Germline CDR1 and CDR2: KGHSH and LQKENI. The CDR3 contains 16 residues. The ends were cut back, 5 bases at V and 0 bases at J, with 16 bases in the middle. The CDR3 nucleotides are TGTGCCAGCTCAACCTCACCCGGGACAACTAACTATGGCTACACCTTC. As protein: CASSTSPGTTNYGYTF.

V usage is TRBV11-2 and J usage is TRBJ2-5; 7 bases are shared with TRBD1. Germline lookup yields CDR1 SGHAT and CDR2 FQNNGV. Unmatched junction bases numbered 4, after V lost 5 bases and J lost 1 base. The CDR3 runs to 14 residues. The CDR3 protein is CASSEGTVQETQYF. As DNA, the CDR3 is TGTGCCAGCAGCGAGGGGACAGTCCAAGAGACCCAGTACTTC.

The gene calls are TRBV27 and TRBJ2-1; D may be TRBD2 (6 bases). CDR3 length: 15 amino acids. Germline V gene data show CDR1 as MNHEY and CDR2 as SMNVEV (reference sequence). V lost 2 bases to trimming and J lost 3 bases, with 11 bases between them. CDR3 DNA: TGTGCCAGCAGTTTAATGCTAGCGAACTACAATGAGCAGTTCTTC. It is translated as CASSLMLANYNEQFF.

The CDR3 sequence is CASRDKLFNYGYTF. The CDR3, as DNA: TGCGCCAGCAGGGACAAACTGTTTAACTATGGCTACACCTTC. V is TRBV10-2 and J is TRBJ1-2; possible D gene TRBD1, 5 bases. The CDR3 runs 14 residues. V lost 6 bases and J 1 base, leaving 12 bases between the germline ends. Germline lookup yields CDR1 WSHSY and CDR2 SAAADI.

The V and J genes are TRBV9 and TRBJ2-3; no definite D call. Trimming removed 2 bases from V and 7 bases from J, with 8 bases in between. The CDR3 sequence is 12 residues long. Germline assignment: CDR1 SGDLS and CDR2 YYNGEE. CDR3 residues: CASSVKPNTQYF. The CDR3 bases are TGTGCCAGCAGCGTTAAGCCTAATACGCAGTATTTT.

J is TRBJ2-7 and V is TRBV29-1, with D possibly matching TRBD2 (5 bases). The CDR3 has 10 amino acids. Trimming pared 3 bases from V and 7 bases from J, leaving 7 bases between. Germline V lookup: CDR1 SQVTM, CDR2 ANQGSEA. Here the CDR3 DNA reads TGCAGCGTTGACTCGGGGGAGCAGTACTTC. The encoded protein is CSVDSGEQYF.

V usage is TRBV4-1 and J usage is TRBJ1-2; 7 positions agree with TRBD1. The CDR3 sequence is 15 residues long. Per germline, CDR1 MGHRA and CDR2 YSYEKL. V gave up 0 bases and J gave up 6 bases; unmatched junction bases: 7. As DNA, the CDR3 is TGCGCCAGCAGCCAAGAGGGAGACAGGGTGGATGGCTACACCTTC. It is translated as CASSQEGDRVDGYTF.

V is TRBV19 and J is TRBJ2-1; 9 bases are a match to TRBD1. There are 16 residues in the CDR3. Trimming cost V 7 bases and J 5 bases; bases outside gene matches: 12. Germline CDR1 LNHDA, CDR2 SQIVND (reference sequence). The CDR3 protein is CASTVTGGVGNNEQFF. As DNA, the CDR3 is TGTGCCAGTACCGTGACAGGGGGTGTCGGGAACAATGAGCAGTTCTTC. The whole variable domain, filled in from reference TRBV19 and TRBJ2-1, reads DGGITQSPKYLFRKEGQNVTLSCEQNLNHDAMYWYRQDPGQGLRLIYYSQIVNDFQKGDIAEGYSVSREKKESFPLTVTSAQKNPTAFYLCASTVTGGVGNNEQFFGPGTRLTVL.